The 24 T cell receptor beta chains in this list originate from one sample, sequenced in a study of Graves' ophthalmopathy and Graves' hyperthyroidism. From RNA, the CDR3 regions of TCR beta chains were amplified and sequenced. RT-PCR with HTBI primers came first, then second-round multiplex PCR. TCRdb itself ran the multiplex PCR reads through MiXCR, one entry per CDR3 protein. The profile shows just over 600,000 distinct CDR3 sequences, approximately 22% of them singletons. The sample taken for sequencing was peripheral blood. The source of these receptors is a woman younger than 35 with stable Graves' hyperthyroidism. Some clones in this sample may be carry-over from other donors' samples.

This clonotype occurred many times. V usage is TRBV2 and J usage is TRBJ1-1; D is unclear. This CDR3 comprises 15 residues. V dropped 0 bases and J dropped 0 bases, with 8 bases sitting between them. Germline V gene sequence: CDR1 SNHLY, CDR2 FYNNEI. The CDR3: CASSEAPNMNTEAFF. CDR3 DNA: TGTGCCAGCAGTGAAGCGCCAAATATGAACACTGAAGCTTTCTTT.

This clonotype was detected ten times or more. J is TRBJ2-7 and V is TRBV12-3 or TRBV12-4; TRBD2 agrees at 10 bases. The CDR3 length is 15 residues. Germline trimming cut 6 bases from V and 0 bases from J; bases unmatched to any gene: 5. The CDR3 DNA reads as TGTGCCAGCAGGGTAGCGGGGGGAAGCTCCTACGAGCAGTACTTC. Protein product: CASRVAGGSSYEQYF.

This clonotype occurred many times. The V call is TRBV11-2, the J call TRBJ1-1; 7 bases map to TRBD1. Germline V CDR1 and CDR2: SGHAT, FQNNGV. The junction had 13 bases not matched to a gene; V was cut back by 5 bases and J by 4 bases. This CDR3 region has 16 residues. CDR3 region: CASSPRGQAEATEAFF. As DNA, the CDR3 is TGTGCCAGCAGCCCAAGGGGGCAGGCTGAGGCCACTGAAGCTTTCTTT. Variable domain in full (rest from reference TRBV11-2 and TRBJ1-1): EAGVAQSPRYKIIEKRQSVAFWCNPISGHATLYWYQQILGQGPKLLIQFQNNGVVDDSQLPKDRFSAERLKGVDSTLKIQPAKLEDSAVYLCASSPRGQAEATEAFFGQGTRLTVV.

The rearrangement links TRBV29-1 to TRBJ1-3; 9 nucleotides align to TRBD1. Looked up from germline, CDR1 is SQVTM and CDR2 is ANQGSEA. The CDR3 runs to 15 residues. Germline trimming cut 1 base from V and 4 bases from J; bases unmatched to any gene: 5. For the CDR3, the DNA is TGCAGCGTTGAAGGAAGGGGACAGGGAGGAAACACCATATATTTT. It yields the protein CSVEGRGQGGNTIYF.

There are many counts of this clonotype. Being one base from a much bigger clone, this may be a read error. The genes are TRBV6-5 and TRBJ2-5, with 9 bases fitting TRBD1. Trimming removed 2 bases from V and 3 bases from J; junction bases left unmatched: 4. There are 15 residues in the CDR3. Germline loops: CDR1 MNHEY, CDR2 SVGAGI. As DNA, the CDR3 is TGTGCCAGCAGTTACGACAGGGGGGGTAAAGAGACCCAGTACTTC. Protein: CASSYDRGGKETQYF.

This clonotype has ten or more counts. The rearrangement links TRBV15 to TRBJ1-5; D not resolved. Germline assignment: CDR1 LNHNV and CDR2 YYDKDF (reference sequence). This CDR3 is built from 15 residues. Trimming removed 1 base at V and 1 base at J, with 8 bases between. This CDR3 is CATSRATVSNQPQHF. CDR3 bases: TGTGCCACCAGCAGAGCCACAGTGAGCAATCAGCCCCAGCATTTT.

Ten or more counts support this clonotype. The chain uses TRBV6-2 or TRBV6-3 and TRBJ1-3; D not certain. CDR3 length: 17 residues. Germline CDR1 MNHEY, CDR2 SVGEGT. V was trimmed by 2 bases and J by 0 bases, leaving 14 bases between them. CDR3 nucleotide sequence: TGTGCCAGCAGTTACCCGTTGGACGGCGTCTCTGGAAACACCATATATTTT. This translates into CASSYPLDGVSGNTIYF.

This chain uses TRBV27 with TRBJ1-5; no definite D call. Germline assignment: CDR1 MNHEY and CDR2 SMNVEV (reference sequence). The CDR3 length is 18 residues. V lost 6 bases and J lost 0, with 21 bases in between. The CDR3 protein is CASRHRPDLTDSNQPQHF. The CDR3 DNA reads TGTGCCAGCAGACATCGGCCCGACCTCACAGATAGCAATCAGCCCCAGCATTTT.

Here the CDR3 reads CASSLGPAGAFF. The CDR3 nucleotides are TGTGCCAGCAGTTTAGGACCGGCCGGAGCTTTCTTT. The chain uses TRBV28 and TRBJ1-1, with D unresolved. CDR3 size: 12 residues. Germline V gene sequence: CDR1 MDHEN, CDR2 SYDVKM. V was clipped by 2 bases and J by 10 bases, with 11 bases between them.

The V call is TRBV6-1, the J call TRBJ2-5, with 8 bases aligning to TRBD1. The DNA matches TRBJ2-7 better at its end, which makes the J call doubtful. The CDR3 totals 14 residues. Per germline, CDR1 MNHNS and CDR2 SASEGT. The CDR3: CASSLGQAIDEQYF. CDR3 bases: TGTGCCAGCAGCCTGGGACAGGCTATTGACGAGCAGTACTTC.

In its sample, this clonotype was seen a few times. CDR3 sequence: CSARETTGSNSPLHF. Here the CDR3 DNA reads TGCAGTGCTAGAGAGACGACAGGTAGCAATTCACCCCTCCACTTT. The chain has TRBV20-1 and TRBJ1-6; D is possibly TRBD1 (6 bases). This CDR3 spans 15 amino acids. Per the germline V gene, CDR1 is DFQATT and CDR2 is SNEGSKA (reference sequence). Trimming removed 0 bases at V and 7 bases at J, with 13 bases between.

The V gene is TRBV30, the J gene TRBJ1-6; D unresolved. The length of the CDR3 is 11 residues. Germline loops: CDR1 GTSNPN, CDR2 SVGIG (reference sequence). V lost 4 bases and J lost 10, with 8 bases in between. The CDR3 loop is CAWTEGSPLHF. The CDR3 bases are TGTGCCTGGACCGAAGGATCACCCCTCCACTTT.

This clonotype was counted many times. The CDR3 bases are TGTGCCAGCAGACCCTGGACAGGGGGGGCTTACGAGCAGTACTTC. Protein product: CASRPWTGGAYEQYF. The genes are TRBV28 and TRBJ2-7; 10 bases are shared with TRBD1. The V gene's germline CDR1 is MDHEN and CDR2 SYDVKM. The CDR3 totals 15 residues. V trimming: 6 bases; J trimming: 4 bases; junction bases outside the gene matches: 9. The whole variable domain, filled in from reference TRBV28 and TRBJ2-7, reads DVKVTQSSRYLVKRTGEKVFLECVQDMDHENMFWYRQDPGLGLRLIYFSYDVKMKEKGDIPEGYSVSREKKERFSLILESASTNQTSMYLCASRPWTGGAYEQYFGPGTRLTVT.

Only a few counts were recorded for this clonotype. The chain links TRBV19 to TRBJ2-5; D is ambiguous. Trimming cost V 6 bases and J 1 base, with 9 bases left between them. The CDR3 sequence is 13 residues long. The germline CDR1 and CDR2 sequences are LNHDA and SQIVND (reference sequence). CDR3 nucleotide sequence: TGTGCCAGTAGCGTGGACGGCCAAGAGACCCAGTACTTC. It encodes CASSVDGQETQYF.

In the case of this clonotype: A much larger clone sits a single nucleotide away, making a read error possible. The rearrangement joins TRBV7-8 to TRBJ1-5; D not resolved. V was clipped by 3 bases and J by 4 bases, with 7 bases between them. Germline loops: CDR1 SGHVS, CDR2 FQNEAQ. This CDR3 comprises 13 residues. As DNA, the CDR3 is TGTGCCAGCAGCTTTAACATAAATCAGCCCCAGCATTTT. This sequence encodes CASSFNINQPQHF. Together with reference TRBV7-8 and TRBJ1-5, the CDR3 gives the full variable domain: GAGVSQSPRYKVAKRGQDVALRCDPISGHVSLFWYQQALGQGPEFLTYFQNEAQLDKSGLPSDRFFAERPEGSVSTLKIQRTQQEDSAVYLCASSFNINQPQHFGDGTRLSIL.

The chain has TRBV5-1 and TRBJ1-2, with 11 bases fitting TRBD1. CDR3 length: 13 amino acids. The trim removed 7 bases at V and 10 bases at J, leaving 9 bases unmatched. Germline-derived CDR1 and CDR2 are SGHRS and YFSETQ. Here the CDR3 DNA reads TGCGCCAGCTGTCCGGGACAGGGGGATGCCTACACCTTC. Translation gives CASCPGQGDAYTF.

This clonotype has more than one count but fewer than ten. The missing conserved phenylalanine or tryptophan at the end of this CDR3 makes a read error likely. Because the CDR3's place on the DNA is in doubt, the DNA is left out and the CDR3 is given as listed by TCRdb. The chain recombines TRBV6-1 with TRBJ1-1; the table's D call TRBD1 went unverified against the DNA. CDR1 and CDR2 (germline): MNHNS, SASEGT. The CDR3 totals 15 residues, both ends included. The CDR3 loop is CASRTRTGSGPEACL.

This clonotype was observed many times. The V and J genes are TRBV28 and TRBJ1-6, with D tentatively TRBD1 (5 bases). Germline V gene sequence: CDR1 MDHEN, CDR2 SYDVKM. This CDR3 is built from 14 residues. The ends were cut back, 8 bases at V and 9 bases at J, with 17 bases in the middle. In DNA form, the CDR3 reads TGTGCCAGCCTAGCGGGACGGCGGTCTTCACCCCTCCACTTT. It yields the protein CASLAGRRSSPLHF.

This clonotype was seen repeatedly, ten times or more. The rearrangement uses TRBV27 and TRBJ2-5, with D hard to call. V lost 5 bases, J lost 4 bases, and 17 bases lay in between. The CDR3 covers 15 residues. Germline CDR1 and CDR2: MNHEY and SMNVEV (reference sequence). CDR3 sequence (DNA): TGTGCCAGCAGTCGCAACGGGCCGTCCGGAGAGACCCAGTACTTC. It yields the protein CASSRNGPSGETQYF.

This clonotype was observed many times. One junction end disagrees with the germline gene, perhaps due to a read error. V and J are TRBV6-1 and TRBJ2-4; possible D gene TRBD2, 7 bases. Germline assignment: CDR1 MNHNS and CDR2 SASEGT. The CDR3 has 15 residues. The CDR3 here is CASSEEGGAGNIKYF. CDR3 DNA sequence: TGTGCCAGCAGTGAAGAGGGGGGGGCCGGAAACATTAAGTACTTC.

The gene calls are TRBV9 and TRBJ2-7; a possible D gene is TRBD1 (6 bases). Trimming cost V 3 bases and J 12 bases, with 16 bases left between them. Germline V gene lookup returns CDR1 SGDLS and CDR2 YYNGEE. This CDR3 is 12 amino acids long. DNA for the CDR3: TGTGCCAGCAGCGCGCAGACAGGCCCCCCGTACTTC. This translates into CASSAQTGPPYF.

This chain joins TRBV7-6 and TRBJ2-7; perhaps TRBD1 as D (6 bases). Germline CDR1 and CDR2: SGHVS and FNYEAQ. Trimming stripped 5 bases from V and 2 bases from J, with 19 bases between. The CDR3 loop spans 16 amino acids. The DNA of the CDR3 is TGTGCCAGCAGCCCCGCAGGGGCGGAGTCCCCCTACGAGCAGTACTTC. It yields the protein CASSPAGAESPYEQYF.

The chain is built from TRBV12-3 or TRBV12-4 and TRBJ2-5, with 8 bases fitting TRBD1. The CDR3 extends over 15 amino acids. Trimming removed 6 bases from V and 5 bases from J; junction bases left unmatched: 11. In DNA, the CDR3 is TGTGCCAGCAGGCCCCCCGGGACAGGCTCGGAGACCCAGTACTTC. This translates into CASRPPGTGSETQYF.

This clonotype has ten or more counts. This chain links TRBV5-1 with TRBJ1-1; 9 bases fit TRBD1. Trimming removed 4 bases from V and 6 bases from J; junction bases left unmatched: 7. The V gene's germline CDR1 is SGHRS and CDR2 YFSETQ. This CDR3 spans 14 amino acids. CDR3: CASSKGTGRAEAFF. Here the CDR3 DNA reads TGCGCCAGCAGCAAAGGGACAGGGAGGGCTGAAGCTTTCTTT. The full variable domain, its missing parts supplied by reference TRBV5-1 and TRBJ1-1, is KAGVTQTPRYLIKTRGQQVTLSCSPISGHRSVSWYQQTPGQGLQFLFEYFSETQRNKGNFPGRFSGRQFSNSRSEMNVSTLELGDSALYLCASSKGTGRAEAFFGQGTRLTVV.